These 28 T cell receptor beta chains share one sample of origin, sequenced in a study of blood T cell repertoires in COVID-19. The repertoire was sequenced with immunoSEQ multiplex PCR; TCRdb's copy has only in-frame clones and lacks some. The sample carries about 88,000 clones, about 85% recorded once. Sequenced: peripheral blood. The receptors originated from a woman in her sixties or seventies with acute or convalescent COVID-19.

This clone came up a few times. This rearrangement joins TRBV29-1 to TRBJ1-2; D gene unclear. The CDR3 covers 9 residues. From germline, CDR1 is SQVTM and CDR2 ANQGSEA. V shed 6 bases and J shed 6 bases, with 5 bases lying between them. DNA for the CDR3: TGCAGCGTGATAGATGGCTACACCTTC. Translating it yields CSVIDGYTF.

The chain carries TRBV10-3 and TRBJ2-1; the match to TRBD2 covers 9 bases. This CDR3 is 15 amino acids long. J gave up 1 base and V 3 bases, and 1 base lay outside the gene matches. Per the germline V gene, CDR1 is ENHRY and CDR2 is SYGVKD. For the CDR3, the DNA is TGTGCCATCAGTGAAGCGGGGGGATCCTACAATGAGCAGTTCTTC. This translates into CAISEAGGSYNEQFF.

V usage is TRBV7-6 and J usage is TRBJ2-5, with TRBD2 matching over 11 bases. There are 16 residues in the CDR3. Germline CDR1 SGHVS, CDR2 FNYEAQ. Germline trimming cut 2 bases from V and 5 bases from J; bases unmatched to any gene: 7. The CDR3 here is CASSLFLAGGGETQYF. In DNA form, the CDR3 reads TGTGCCAGCAGCTTATTCCTAGCGGGGGGCGGGGAGACCCAGTACTTC.

Here the CDR3 DNA reads TGTGCCAGCAGCGTAGGCGGGGGGGCTACTGAGCAGTTCTTC. It encodes CASSVGGGATEQFF. The chain couples TRBV9 to TRBJ2-1; 9 bases agree with TRBD2. CDR3 length: 14 amino acids. Unmatched junction bases numbered 4, after V lost 0 bases and J lost 9 bases. The germline CDR1 and CDR2 sequences are SGDLS and YYNGEE.

This clone was picked up one time. The chain couples TRBV11-2 to TRBJ1-5, with no clear D. Trimming cost V 3 bases and J 3 bases, with 9 bases left between them. CDR1 SGHAT and CDR2 FQNNGV come from the germline V gene. This CDR3 comprises 14 residues. The CDR3 spells CASSFSGVNQPQHF. Written as DNA, the CDR3 is TGTGCCAGCAGCTTTTCGGGAGTCAATCAGCCCCAGCATTTT.

The V call is TRBV7-9, the J call TRBJ1-2, with TRBD1 matching over 10 bases. Germline V gives CDR1 SEHNR, CDR2 FQNEAQ (reference sequence). V shed 2 bases and J 5 bases; nucleotides not matched to a gene: 8. CDR3 length: 16 amino acids. The CDR3 here is CASSLSGDRGLYGYTF. CDR3 bases: TGTGCCAGCAGCTTAAGCGGGGACAGGGGATTGTATGGCTACACCTTC.

This clone appeared a single time. CDR3: CASSLGQRATQYF. Written as DNA, the CDR3 is TGTGCCAGCAGCTTGGGACAGCGGGCTACCCAGTACTTC. The chain couples TRBV11-2 to TRBJ2-5; D might be TRBD1 (7 bases). V gave up 3 bases and J gave up 8 bases, with 13 bases separating them. From germline, CDR1 is SGHAT and CDR2 FQNNGV. The CDR3 sequence is 13 residues long.

The chain links TRBV27 to TRBJ2-1; 12 bases agree with TRBD2. J gave up 2 bases and V 4 bases, and 3 bases lay outside the gene matches. The CDR3 contains 16 residues. CDR1 and CDR2 (germline): MNHEY, SMNVEV (reference sequence). For the CDR3, the DNA is TGTGCCAGCAGTTCCTGGACTAGCGGGACCTACAATGAGCAGTTCTTC. It yields the protein CASSSWTSGTYNEQFF.

This clone was seen once. The gene calls are TRBV12-3 or TRBV12-4 and TRBJ1-2; D is unresolved. V was clipped by 5 bases and J by 5 bases, with 12 bases between them. The CDR3 contains 13 residues. The CDR3 sequence is CASSLTQSYGYTF. For the CDR3, the DNA is TGTGCCAGCAGTCTCACTCAAAGTTATGGCTACACCTTC.

The J gene is TRBJ1-3, the V gene TRBV6-5, with 9 bases matching TRBD1. Germline V CDR1 and CDR2: MNHEY, SVGAGI. V dropped 9 bases and J dropped 0; count of bases not matched to a gene: 6. The CDR3 consists of 15 residues. The CDR3 spells CASIGQGISGNTIYF. The CDR3 coding sequence is TGTGCCAGTATAGGACAGGGGATCTCTGGAAACACCATATATTTT.

The chain is built from TRBV3-1 (or the pseudogene TRBV3-2) and TRBJ2-2; tentatively, D is TRBD2 (6 bases). The CDR3 runs to 14 residues. Germline CDR1 and CDR2: LGHDT and YNNKEL (reference sequence). V lost 0 bases, J lost 7 bases, and 9 bases lay in between. The CDR3 nucleotides are TGTGCCAGCAGCCAAGATTCGGGGGTCGGGGAGCTGTTTTTT. Translating it yields CASSQDSGVGELFF.

The rearrangement links TRBV29-1 to TRBJ2-2; TRBD1 matches 9 bases. The CDR3 covers 14 residues. V lost 3 bases and J lost 1; bases outside the gene matches: 0. Germline-derived CDR1 and CDR2 are SQVTM and ANQGSEA. The CDR3, as DNA: TGCAGCGTTGAGGGACAGGGGAACACCGGGGAGCTGTTTTTT. Residues: CSVEGQGNTGELFF.

The chain carries TRBV19 and TRBJ1-5; TRBD1 agrees at 8 bases. The CDR3 loop spans 15 amino acids. V shed 4 bases, J shed 5 bases, and the junction held 7 bases outside the gene matches. From germline, CDR1 is LNHDA and CDR2 SQIVND (reference sequence). The chain's CDR3 is CASSNVGTGYQPQHF. In DNA, the CDR3 is TGTGCCAGTAGTAACGTGGGGACAGGTTATCAGCCCCAGCATTTT. Complete variable domain (other parts from reference TRBV19 and TRBJ1-5): DGGITQSPKYLFRKEGQNVTLSCEQNLNHDAMYWYRQDPGQGLRLIYYSQIVNDFQKGDIAEGYSVSREKKESFPLTVTSAQKNPTAFYLCASSNVGTGYQPQHFGDGTRLSIL.

The chain joins TRBV29-1 to TRBJ2-3; TRBD1 agrees at 7 bases. Germline assignment: CDR1 SQVTM and CDR2 ANQGSEA. With 2 bases clipped from V and 7 bases from J, the junction kept 3 bases outside the gene matches. This CDR3 spans 12 amino acids. CDR3 amino acids: CSVEPQGNTQYF. CDR3 nucleotide sequence: TGCAGCGTTGAACCACAGGGGAATACGCAGTATTTT.

The chain combines TRBV12-3 or TRBV12-4 with TRBJ1-2; unclear D gene. The ends were cut back, 5 bases at V and 6 bases at J, with 13 bases in the middle. CDR3 length: 13 residues. The CDR3 DNA reads as TGTGCCAGCAGTCCCGTGGCGAGGCATGGCTACACCTTC. Residues: CASSPVARHGYTF.

This clone appeared a few times. This chain links TRBV11-2 with TRBJ2-3; TRBD2 agrees at 9 bases. Germline assignment: CDR1 SGHAT and CDR2 FQNNGV. The CDR3 has 15 residues. With V trimmed by 5 bases and J by 2 bases, 5 bases remained unmatched. CDR3 in amino acids: CASSGRLADTDTQYF. CDR3 nucleotide sequence: TGTGCCAGCAGCGGCCGACTAGCGGACACAGATACGCAGTATTTT. The full variable domain, with the rest looked up from reference TRBV11-2 and TRBJ2-3, is EAGVAQSPRYKIIEKRQSVAFWCNPISGHATLYWYQQILGQGPKLLIQFQNNGVVDDSQLPKDRFSAERLKGVDSTLKIQPAKLEDSAVYLCASSGRLADTDTQYFGPGTRLTVL.

This clone has only one observation. The chain recombines TRBV28 with TRBJ2-5; D possibly corresponds to TRBD1 (6 bases). Trimming pared 2 bases from V and 5 bases from J, leaving 15 bases between. The CDR3 covers 15 residues. CDR1 is MDHEN, CDR2 SYDVKM, per germline. In nucleotides, the CDR3 is TGTGCCAGCAGTTTAGGGCGGTCAGGGGCCGAGACCCAGTACTTC. Amino acids: CASSLGRSGAETQYF.

This chain links TRBV6-2 or TRBV6-3 with TRBJ2-1; TRBD2 aligns across 7 bases. The germline CDR1 and CDR2 sequences are MNHEY and SVGEGT. After removal of 5 bases from V and 7 bases from J, the junction contained 14 bases not matched to a gene. The length of the CDR3 is 16 residues. CDR3 in amino acids: CASSPPFGAGRNEQFF. CDR3 in DNA: TGTGCCAGCAGTCCACCTTTTGGAGCGGGGAGGAATGAGCAGTTCTTC.

V usage is TRBV7-8 and J usage is TRBJ1-2; TRBD1 matches 9 bases. Germline assignment: CDR1 SGHVS and CDR2 FQNEAQ. V was clipped by 5 bases and J by 7 bases; unmatched bases: 14. CDR3 length equals 16 residues. This CDR3 reads CASSDAGTGPGGGYTF. The CDR3 DNA reads TGTGCCAGCAGCGACGCCGGGACAGGGCCGGGGGGTGGCTACACCTTC. Full variable domain (rest looked up from reference TRBV7-8 and TRBJ1-2): GAGVSQSPRYKVAKRGQDVALRCDPISGHVSLFWYQQALGQGPEFLTYFQNEAQLDKSGLPSDRFFAERPEGSVSTLKIQRTQQEDSAVYLCASSDAGTGPGGGYTFGSGTRLTVV.

The chain couples TRBV5-4 to TRBJ1-1; TRBD1 agrees at 8 bases. In germline, CDR1 is SGHNT, CDR2 YYREEE (reference sequence). V was pared by 0 bases and J by 0 bases, with 1 base of the junction left unmatched. This CDR3 has 15 amino acids. The CDR3 protein is CASSLDRGVNTEAFF. CDR3 bases: TGTGCCAGCAGCTTGGACAGGGGGGTGAACACTGAAGCTTTCTTT.

The rearrangement links TRBV9 to TRBJ1-1, with 8 bases that match TRBD1. Germline CDR1 SGDLS, CDR2 YYNGEE. CDR3 length: 12 amino acids. After removal of 0 bases from V and 11 bases from J, the junction contained 3 bases not matched to a gene. For the CDR3, the DNA is TGTGCCAGCAGCGTAGGGACAGGGATCGCTTTCTTT. Translated: CASSVGTGIAFF. Full variable domain (rest looked up from reference TRBV9 and TRBJ1-1): DSGVTQTPKHLITATGQRVTLRCSPRSGDLSVYWYQQSLDQGLQFLIQYYNGEERAKGNILERFSAQQFPDLHSELNLSSLELGDSALYFCASSVGTGIAFFGQGTRLTVV.

V gene TRBV5-8 combines with J gene TRBJ2-1; 10 bases fit TRBD2. CDR1 and CDR2 (germline): SGHTS, YDEGEE. The CDR3 is made up of 17 amino acids. J was trimmed by 1 base and V by 4 bases; bases with no gene match: 8. The CDR3, as DNA: TGTGCCAGCAGCCCAGGACTAGCGGATGTTTCCTACAATGAGCAGTTCTTC. This translates into CASSPGLADVSYNEQFF.

The chain carries TRBV7-9 and TRBJ1-4, with 8 bases identical to TRBD1. V gave up 5 bases and J gave up 4 bases; unmatched junction bases: 9. The CDR3 has 16 residues. CDR1 SEHNR and CDR2 FQNEAQ come from the germline V gene (reference sequence). The CDR3 DNA follows: TGTGCCAGCAGCCCCTTACAGGGGGTAATTAATGAAAAACTGTTTTTT. This translates into CASSPLQGVINEKLFF. Using reference TRBV7-9 and TRBJ1-4 for the parts outside the CDR3, the full variable domain is DTGVSQNPRHKITKRGQNVTFRCDPISEHNRLYWYRQTLGQGPEFLTYFQNEAQLEKSRLLSDRFSAERPKGSFSTLEIQRTEQGDSAMYLCASSPLQGVINEKLFFGSGTQLSVL.

The V and J genes are TRBV6-2 or TRBV6-3 and TRBJ2-7; D gene unclear. Per germline, CDR1 MNHEY and CDR2 SVGEGT. V lost 0 bases, J lost 4 bases, and 7 bases lay in between. This CDR3 is built from 13 residues. CDR3 region: CASSYSLRYEQYV. The CDR3 bases are TGTGCCAGCAGTTACTCGCTGCGGTACGAGCAGTACGTC.

Comments on this clone: The sample contains more than one DNA sequence encoding this CDR3. This chain connects TRBV27 to TRBJ1-2; D is undetermined. From germline, CDR1 is MNHEY and CDR2 SMNVEV (reference sequence). The CDR3 contains 14 residues. Trimming cost V 0 bases and J 2 bases, with 7 bases left between them. Written as DNA, the CDR3 is TGTGCCAGCAGTTTATCTCGGAGGAACTATGGCTACACCTTC. Encoded protein: CASSLSRRNYGYTF.

V gene TRBV7-9 combines with J gene TRBJ2-7; maybe TRBD1 (6 bases). Germline assignment: CDR1 SEHNR and CDR2 FQNEAQ (reference sequence). V was pared by 7 bases and J by 2 bases, with 15 bases between. This CDR3 has 14 residues. The CDR3 region has the DNA TGTGCCAGCACCCCAACAGGGCAGCCCTACGAGCAGTACGTC. This codes for CASTPTGQPYEQYV.

This chain uses TRBV18 with TRBJ2-7; 7 nucleotides match TRBD2. The CDR3 runs 16 residues. Germline loops: CDR1 KGHSH, CDR2 LQKENI. After removal of 3 bases from V and 3 bases from J, the junction contained 11 bases not matched to a gene. The CDR3 reads CASSPTGGSDFYEQYV. The CDR3 nucleotides read TGTGCCAGCTCACCCACGGGGGGATCGGATTTCTACGAGCAGTACGTC.

Details on this clone: An end of the junction does not agree with germline; a read error may underlie this. V gene TRBV7-9 combines with J gene TRBJ1-1; D remains ambiguous. The CDR3 runs to 15 residues. The germline CDR1 and CDR2 sequences are SEHNR and FQNEAQ (reference sequence). Written as DNA, the CDR3 is TGTGCCAGCGGCTTGAGACTCGGGGTGGGCACTGAAGCTTTCTTT. Encoded protein: CASGLRLGVGTEAFF.